The source of this TCR beta chain is a study of blood T cells in healthy people across ages. This clonotype was seen a handful of times. V shed 2 bases, J shed 1 base, and the junction held 5 bases outside the gene matches. Germline CDR1 reads SGHTA; CDR2 reads FQGNSA. This CDR3 has 16 amino acids. Every donor provided roughly 10 milliliters of peripheral blood. A second PCR of 7 to 11 cycles used a sample-barcoded 5' primer and a J-beta primer mix. Unique molecular identifiers of 12 random nucleotides labeled each cDNA. TCRdb itself ran the 5' RACE reads through MiXCR, one entry per CDR3 protein. The table includes roughly 1.9 million distinct CDR3 sequences, 35% to 50% detected once.

The chain links TRBV7-2 to TRBJ2-5; 9 bases agree with TRBD2. The sample consisted of blood. The TCR comes from a human donor in good health. The CDR3 is CASSLMAGGIQETQYF. The CDR3, as DNA: TGTGCCAGCAGCTTAATGGCGGGGGGGATCCAAGAGACCCAGTACTTC.